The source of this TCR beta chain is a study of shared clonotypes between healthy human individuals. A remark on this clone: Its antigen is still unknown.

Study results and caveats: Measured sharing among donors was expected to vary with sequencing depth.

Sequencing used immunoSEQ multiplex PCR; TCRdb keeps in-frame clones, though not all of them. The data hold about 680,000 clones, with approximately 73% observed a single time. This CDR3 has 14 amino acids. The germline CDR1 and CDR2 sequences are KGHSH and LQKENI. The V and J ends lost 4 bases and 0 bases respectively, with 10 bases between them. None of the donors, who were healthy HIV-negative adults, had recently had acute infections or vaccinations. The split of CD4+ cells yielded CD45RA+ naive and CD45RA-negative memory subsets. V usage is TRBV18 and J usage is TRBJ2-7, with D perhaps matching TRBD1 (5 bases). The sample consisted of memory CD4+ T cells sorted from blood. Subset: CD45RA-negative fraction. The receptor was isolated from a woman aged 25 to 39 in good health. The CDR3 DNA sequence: TGTGCCAGCTCACAGACAGCACCCTCCTACGAGCAGTACTTC. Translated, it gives CASSQTAPSYEQYF.